The sequence of this T cell receptor beta chain was determined in a study of blood T cells in healthy people across ages. Combining a sample-barcoded 5' primer with a J-beta primer mix, a second PCR ran for 7 to 11 cycles. TCRdb analysed the 5' RACE reads with MiXCR anew, one entry per CDR3 protein. The sample carries over a million distinct CDR3 sequences, roughly 60% recorded once. V lost 1 base to trimming and J lost 5 bases, with 9 bases between them. Germline CDR1 reads SGHRS; CDR2 reads YFSETQ. The CDR3 has 14 residues. The sequencing sample was made of blood. The genes are TRBV5-1 and TRBJ1-4; D gene uncertain. This TCR derives from a man between 18 and 35 years old in good health. CDR3 loop: CASSLSGQNEKLFF. The CDR3, as DNA: TGCGCCAGCAGCTTGTCTGGCCAGAATGAAAAACTGTTTTTT.